This T cell receptor (beta chain) was identified during a study of long-term antiretroviral therapy in people with HIV. Study at large: The earliest samples predate the 2015 immediate-ART recommendation by about a decade.

Sequencing used immunoSEQ v3.0 at survey level. The method was immunoSEQ multiplex PCR; TCRdb's version includes in-frame clones alone and lacks a portion of them. This sample has roughly 11,000 clones, with about 73% found just once. Notes on the study in general: The repertoire was dominated at all time points by clones expanded before ART.

For this clone: Its cognate antigen is unknown.

Trimming took 0 bases from V and 0 from J; bases not matched to a gene: 4. The CDR3 spans 16 residues. CDR1 SGDLS and CDR2 YYNGEE come from the germline V gene. Every donor contributed at least one pre-ART and at least two post-ART PBMC samples. Samples held about 0.9-10 million cryopreserved PBMC, and DNA extraction followed. Sequencing was performed on unsorted PBMCs, taken 3.1 years before starting antiretroviral therapy. The receptor comes from a man aged 35 to 55 with HIV. This rearrangement joins TRBV9 to TRBJ2-3; 7 bases line up with TRBD2. The CDR3 sequence: CASSVGASGSTDTQYF. The CDR3 DNA follows: TGTGCCAGCAGCGTAGGAGCTAGCGGCAGCACAGATACGCAGTATTTT.